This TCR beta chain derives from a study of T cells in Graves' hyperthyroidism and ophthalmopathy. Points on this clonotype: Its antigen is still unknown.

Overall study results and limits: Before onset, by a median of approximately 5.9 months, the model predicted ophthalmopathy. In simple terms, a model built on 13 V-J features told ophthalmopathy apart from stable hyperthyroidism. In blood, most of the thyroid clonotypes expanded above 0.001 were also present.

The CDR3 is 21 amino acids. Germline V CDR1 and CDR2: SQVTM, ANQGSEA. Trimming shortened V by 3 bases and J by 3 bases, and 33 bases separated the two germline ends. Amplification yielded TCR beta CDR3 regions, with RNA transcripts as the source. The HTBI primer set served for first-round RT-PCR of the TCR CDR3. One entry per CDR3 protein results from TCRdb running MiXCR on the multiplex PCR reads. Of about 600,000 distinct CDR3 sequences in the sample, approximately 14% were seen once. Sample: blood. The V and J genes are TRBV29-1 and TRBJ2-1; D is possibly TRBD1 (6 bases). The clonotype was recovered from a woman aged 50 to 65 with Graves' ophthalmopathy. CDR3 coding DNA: TGCAGCGTTGATCTCACCCAGGCAGGGGTAAAGGGGGAGAATTTCTACAATGAGCAGTTCTTC. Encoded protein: CSVDLTQAGVKGENFYNEQFF.